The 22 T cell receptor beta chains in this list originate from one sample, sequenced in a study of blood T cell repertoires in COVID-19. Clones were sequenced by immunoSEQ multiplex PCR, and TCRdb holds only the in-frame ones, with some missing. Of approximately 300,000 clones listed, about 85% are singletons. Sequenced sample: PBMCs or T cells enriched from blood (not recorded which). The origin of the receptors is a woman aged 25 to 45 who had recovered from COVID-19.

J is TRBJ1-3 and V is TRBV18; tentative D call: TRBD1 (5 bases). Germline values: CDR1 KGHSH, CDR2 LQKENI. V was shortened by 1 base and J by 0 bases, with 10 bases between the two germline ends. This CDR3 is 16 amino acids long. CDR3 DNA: TGTGCCAGCTCACCACGCGGGACTGTCTCTGGAAACACCATATATTTT. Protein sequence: CASSPRGTVSGNTIYF.

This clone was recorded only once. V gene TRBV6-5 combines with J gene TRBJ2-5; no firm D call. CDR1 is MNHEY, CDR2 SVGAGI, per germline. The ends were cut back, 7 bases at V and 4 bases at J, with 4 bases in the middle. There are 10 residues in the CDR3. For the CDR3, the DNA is TGTGCCAGCACCGGAGAGACCCAGTACTTC. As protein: CASTGETQYF.

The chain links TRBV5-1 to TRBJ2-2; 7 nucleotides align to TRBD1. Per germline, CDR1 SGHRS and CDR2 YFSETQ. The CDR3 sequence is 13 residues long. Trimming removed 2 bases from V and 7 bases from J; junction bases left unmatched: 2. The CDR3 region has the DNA TGCGCCAGCAGCTTACAGGGGAACGGGGAGCTGTTTTTT. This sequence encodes CASSLQGNGELFF.

The CDR3 region has the DNA TGTGCCAGCAGTCACAGGGGCCCGCAGTTCTTC. Translated, it gives CASSHRGPQFF. V and J are TRBV12-3 or TRBV12-4 and TRBJ2-1, with 7 bases identical to TRBD1. J lost 12 bases, V lost 5 bases, and 4 bases had no gene match. The CDR3 is 11 residues long.

The CDR3 region has the DNA TGTGCCAGTGCCCCTAGGCCTAACTATGGCTACACCTTC. Translating gives CASAPRPNYGYTF. This chain joins TRBV19 and TRBJ1-2; D not certain. CDR1 and CDR2 from the germline V gene are LNHDA and SQIVND (reference sequence). V was pared by 8 bases and J by 0 bases, with 10 bases between. The CDR3 extends over 13 amino acids.

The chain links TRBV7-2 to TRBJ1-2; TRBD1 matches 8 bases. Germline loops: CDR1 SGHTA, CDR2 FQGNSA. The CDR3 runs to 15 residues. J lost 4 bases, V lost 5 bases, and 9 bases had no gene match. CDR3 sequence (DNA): TGTGCCAGCAGCCGGACAGGGAGACTTGGCTATGGCTACACCTTC. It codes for CASSRTGRLGYGYTF.

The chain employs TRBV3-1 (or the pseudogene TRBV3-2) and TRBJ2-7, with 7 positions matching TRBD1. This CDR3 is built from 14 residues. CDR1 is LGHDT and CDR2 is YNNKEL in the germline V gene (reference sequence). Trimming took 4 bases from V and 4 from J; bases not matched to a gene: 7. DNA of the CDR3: TGTGCCAGCAGCCCGACGGACAGGTTGTACGAGCAGTACTTC. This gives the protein CASSPTDRLYEQYF.

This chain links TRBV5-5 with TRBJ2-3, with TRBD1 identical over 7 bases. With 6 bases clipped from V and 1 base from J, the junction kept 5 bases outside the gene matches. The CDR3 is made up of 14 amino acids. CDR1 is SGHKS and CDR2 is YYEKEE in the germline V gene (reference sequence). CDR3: CASIDRVGTDTQYF. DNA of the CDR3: TGTGCCAGCATCGACAGGGTTGGCACAGATACGCAGTATTTT.

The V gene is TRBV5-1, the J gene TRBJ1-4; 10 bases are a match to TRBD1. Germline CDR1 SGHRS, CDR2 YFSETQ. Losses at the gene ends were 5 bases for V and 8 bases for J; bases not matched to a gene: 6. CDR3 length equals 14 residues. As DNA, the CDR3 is TGCGCCAGCAGGATGGGGACAGGGGCGGAAAAACTGTTTTTT. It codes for CASRMGTGAEKLFF.

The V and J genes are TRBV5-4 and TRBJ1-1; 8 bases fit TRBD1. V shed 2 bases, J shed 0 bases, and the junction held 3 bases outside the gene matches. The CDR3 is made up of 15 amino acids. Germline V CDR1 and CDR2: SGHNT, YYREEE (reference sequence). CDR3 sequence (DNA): TGTGCCAGCAGCTTACAGGGGGGTTTGAACACTGAAGCTTTCTTT. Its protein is CASSLQGGLNTEAFF.

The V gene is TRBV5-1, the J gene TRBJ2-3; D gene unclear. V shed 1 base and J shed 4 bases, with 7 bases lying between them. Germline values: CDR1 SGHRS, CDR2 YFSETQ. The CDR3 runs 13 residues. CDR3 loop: CASSLLIADTQYF. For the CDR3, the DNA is TGCGCCAGCAGCTTGTTAATTGCAGATACGCAGTATTTT.

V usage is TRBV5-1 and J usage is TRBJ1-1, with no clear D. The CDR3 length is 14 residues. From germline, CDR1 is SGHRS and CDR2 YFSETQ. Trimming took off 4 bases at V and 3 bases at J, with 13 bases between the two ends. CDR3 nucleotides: TGCGCCAGCAGCGCCACAACCCGGGACACTGAAGCTTTCTTT. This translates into CASSATTRDTEAFF.

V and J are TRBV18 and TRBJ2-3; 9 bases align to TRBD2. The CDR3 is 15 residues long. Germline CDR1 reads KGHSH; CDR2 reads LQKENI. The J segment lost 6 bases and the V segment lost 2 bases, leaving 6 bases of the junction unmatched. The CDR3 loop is CASSPIGGGGDTQYF. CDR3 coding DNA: TGTGCCAGCTCACCAATCGGCGGGGGGGGCGATACGCAGTATTTT. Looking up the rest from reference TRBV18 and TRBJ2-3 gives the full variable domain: NAGVMQNPRHLVRRRGQEARLRCSPMKGHSHVYWYRQLPEEGLKFMVYLQKENIIDESGMPKERFSAEFPKEGPSILRIQQVVRGDSAAYFCASSPIGGGGDTQYFGPGTRLTVL.

CDR3 nucleotide sequence: TGTGCCAGCAGCTTGTGGACTAGCGGGGGCGGGGAGCTGTTTTTT. Translation gives CASSLWTSGGGELFF. V usage is TRBV5-4 and J usage is TRBJ2-2; 13 bases match TRBD2. The germline V gene encodes CDR1 SGHNT and CDR2 YYREEE (reference sequence). This CDR3 spans 15 amino acids. Trimming cost V 1 base and J 7 bases; bases outside gene matches: 1.

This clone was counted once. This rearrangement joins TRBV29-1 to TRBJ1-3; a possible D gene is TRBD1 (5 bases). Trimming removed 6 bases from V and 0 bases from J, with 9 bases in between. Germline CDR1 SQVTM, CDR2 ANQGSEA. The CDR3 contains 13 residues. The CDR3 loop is CSVGPDSGNTIYF. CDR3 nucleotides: TGCAGCGTGGGGCCGGACTCTGGAAACACCATATATTTT.

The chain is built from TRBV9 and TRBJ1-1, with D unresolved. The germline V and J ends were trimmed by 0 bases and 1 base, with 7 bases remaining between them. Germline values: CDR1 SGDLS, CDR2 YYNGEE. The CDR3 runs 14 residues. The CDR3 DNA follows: TGTGCCAGCAGCGTAGATCATCAGAACACTGAAGCTTTCTTT. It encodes CASSVDHQNTEAFF.

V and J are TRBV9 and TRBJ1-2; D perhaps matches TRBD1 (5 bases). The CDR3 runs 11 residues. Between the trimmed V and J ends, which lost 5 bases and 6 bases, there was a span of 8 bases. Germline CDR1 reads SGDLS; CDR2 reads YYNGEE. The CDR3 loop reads CASSTGNGYTF. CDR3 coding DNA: TGTGCCAGCAGTACAGGAAATGGCTACACCTTC. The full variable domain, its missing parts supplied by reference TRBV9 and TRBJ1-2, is DSGVTQTPKHLITATGQRVTLRCSPRSGDLSVYWYQQSLDQGLQFLIQYYNGEERAKGNILERFSAQQFPDLHSELNLSSLELGDSALYFCASSTGNGYTFGSGTRLTVV.

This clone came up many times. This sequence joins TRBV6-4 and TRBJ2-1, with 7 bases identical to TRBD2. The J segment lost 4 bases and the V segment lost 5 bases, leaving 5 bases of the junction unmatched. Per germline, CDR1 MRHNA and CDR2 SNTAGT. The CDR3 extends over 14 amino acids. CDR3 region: CASSPSGEYNEQFF. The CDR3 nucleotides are TGTGCCAGCAGTCCGAGCGGGGAGTACAATGAGCAGTTCTTC.

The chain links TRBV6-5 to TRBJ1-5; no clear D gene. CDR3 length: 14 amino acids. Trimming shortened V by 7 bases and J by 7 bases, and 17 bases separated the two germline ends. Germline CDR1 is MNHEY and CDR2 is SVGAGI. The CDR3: CASTSSGSGQPQHF. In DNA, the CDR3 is TGTGCCAGCACATCGTCGGGGAGCGGACAGCCCCAGCATTTT.

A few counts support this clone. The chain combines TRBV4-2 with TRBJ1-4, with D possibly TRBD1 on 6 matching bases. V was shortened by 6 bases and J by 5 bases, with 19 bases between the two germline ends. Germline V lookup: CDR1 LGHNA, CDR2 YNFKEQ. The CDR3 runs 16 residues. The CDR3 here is CASRHTPGDLNEKLFF. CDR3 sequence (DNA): TGTGCCAGCAGGCACACTCCAGGGGACCTAAATGAAAAACTGTTTTTT.

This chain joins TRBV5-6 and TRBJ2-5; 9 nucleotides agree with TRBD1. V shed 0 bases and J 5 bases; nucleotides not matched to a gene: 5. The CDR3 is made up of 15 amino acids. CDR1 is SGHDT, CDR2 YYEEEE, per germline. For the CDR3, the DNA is TGTGCCAGCAGCTTGGTACAGGGGGCGAGGGAGACCCAGTACTTC. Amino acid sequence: CASSLVQGARETQYF.

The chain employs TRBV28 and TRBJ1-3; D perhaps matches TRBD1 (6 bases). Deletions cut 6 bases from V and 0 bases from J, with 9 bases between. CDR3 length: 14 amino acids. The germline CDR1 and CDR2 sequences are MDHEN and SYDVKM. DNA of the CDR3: TGTGCCAGCAGGGAAGGGGGCTCTGGAAACACCATATATTTT. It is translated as CASREGGSGNTIYF. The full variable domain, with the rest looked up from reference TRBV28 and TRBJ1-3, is DVKVTQSSRYLVKRTGEKVFLECVQDMDHENMFWYRQDPGLGLRLIYFSYDVKMKEKGDIPEGYSVSREKKERFSLILESASTNQTSMYLCASREGGSGNTIYFGEGSWLTVV.